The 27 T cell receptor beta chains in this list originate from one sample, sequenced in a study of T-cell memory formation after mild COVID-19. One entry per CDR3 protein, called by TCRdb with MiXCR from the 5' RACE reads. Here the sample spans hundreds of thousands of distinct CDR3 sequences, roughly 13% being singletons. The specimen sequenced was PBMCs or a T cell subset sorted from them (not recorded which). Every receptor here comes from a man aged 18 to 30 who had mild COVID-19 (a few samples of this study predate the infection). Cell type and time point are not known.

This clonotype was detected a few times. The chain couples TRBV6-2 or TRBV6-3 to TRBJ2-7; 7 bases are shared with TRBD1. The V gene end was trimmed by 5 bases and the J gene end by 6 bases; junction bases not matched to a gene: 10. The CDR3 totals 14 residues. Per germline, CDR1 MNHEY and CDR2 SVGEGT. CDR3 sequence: CASSPRTGVGEQYF. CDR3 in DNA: TGTGCCAGCAGTCCTCGGACAGGTGTCGGCGAGCAGTACTTC.

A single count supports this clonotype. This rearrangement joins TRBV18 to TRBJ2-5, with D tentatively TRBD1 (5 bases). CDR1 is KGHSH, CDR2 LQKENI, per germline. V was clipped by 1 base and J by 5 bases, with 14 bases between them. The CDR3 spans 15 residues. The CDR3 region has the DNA TGTGCCAGCTCACCACAGGACAAGATACTGGAGACCCAGTACTTC. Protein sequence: CASSPQDKILETQYF.

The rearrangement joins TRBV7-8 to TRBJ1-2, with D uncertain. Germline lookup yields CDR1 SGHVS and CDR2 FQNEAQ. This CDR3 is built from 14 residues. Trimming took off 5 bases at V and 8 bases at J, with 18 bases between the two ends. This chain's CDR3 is CASSTPTRAGGYTF. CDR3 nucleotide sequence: TGTGCCAGCAGCACCCCGACACGGGCCGGAGGCTACACCTTC.

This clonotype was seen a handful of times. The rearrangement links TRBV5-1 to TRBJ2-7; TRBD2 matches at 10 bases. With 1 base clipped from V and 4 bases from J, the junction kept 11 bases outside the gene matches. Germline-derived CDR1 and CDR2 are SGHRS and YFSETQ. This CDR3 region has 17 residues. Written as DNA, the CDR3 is TGCGCCAGCAGCTTGAAAGAAGCGGGGGGGCCGGGGTACGAGCAGTACTTC. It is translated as CASSLKEAGGPGYEQYF. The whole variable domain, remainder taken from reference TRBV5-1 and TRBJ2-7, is KAGVTQTPRYLIKTRGQQVTLSCSPISGHRSVSWYQQTPGQGLQFLFEYFSETQRNKGNFPGRFSGRQFSNSRSEMNVSTLELGDSALYLCASSLKEAGGPGYEQYFGPGTRLTVT.

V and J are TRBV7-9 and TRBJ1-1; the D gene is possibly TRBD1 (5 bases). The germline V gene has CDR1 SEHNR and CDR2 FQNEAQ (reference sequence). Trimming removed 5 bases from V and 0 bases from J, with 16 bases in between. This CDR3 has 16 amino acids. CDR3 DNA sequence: TGTGCCAGCAGCCCCAGCCGGGACCCCGTGAACACTGAAGCTTTCTTT. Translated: CASSPSRDPVNTEAFF.

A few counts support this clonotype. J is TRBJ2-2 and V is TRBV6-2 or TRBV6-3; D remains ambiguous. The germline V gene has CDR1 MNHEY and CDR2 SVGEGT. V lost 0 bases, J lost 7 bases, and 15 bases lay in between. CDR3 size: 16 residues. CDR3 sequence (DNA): TGTGCCAGCAGTTACTCGGTGCGGCGCCCGTACGGGGAGCTGTTTTTT. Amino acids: CASSYSVRRPYGELFF.

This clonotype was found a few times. CDR3 sequence reads: CASSYDTSSSYNSPLHF. CDR3 in DNA: TGTGCCAGCAGTTACGACACTTCGAGCTCCTATAATTCACCCCTCCACTTT. The chain is built from TRBV6-5 and TRBJ1-6; no firm D call. The length of the CDR3 is 17 residues. Trimming took off 2 bases at V and 0 bases at J, with 11 bases between the two ends. The germline V gene encodes CDR1 MNHEY and CDR2 SVGAGI.

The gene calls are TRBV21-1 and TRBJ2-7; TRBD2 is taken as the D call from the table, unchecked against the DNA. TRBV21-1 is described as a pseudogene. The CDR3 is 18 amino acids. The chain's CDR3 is CASSPTLLAGPRVNEQYV. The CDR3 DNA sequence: TGTGCCAGCAGTCCAACCTTACTAGCGGGGCCCAGGGTGAACGAGCAGTACGTC.

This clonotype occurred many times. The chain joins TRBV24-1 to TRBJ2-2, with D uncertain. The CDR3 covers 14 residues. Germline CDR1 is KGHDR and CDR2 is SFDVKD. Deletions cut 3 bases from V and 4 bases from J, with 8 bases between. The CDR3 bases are TGTGCCACCAGTGATCAGACGGTCACCGGGGAGCTGTTTTTT. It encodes CATSDQTVTGELFF.

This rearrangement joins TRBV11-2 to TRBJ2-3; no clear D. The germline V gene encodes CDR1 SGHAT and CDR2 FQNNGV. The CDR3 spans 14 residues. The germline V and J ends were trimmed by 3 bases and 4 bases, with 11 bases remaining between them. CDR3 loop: CASSFTPGADTQYF. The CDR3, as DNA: TGTGCCAGCAGCTTCACCCCTGGGGCAGATACGCAGTATTTT.

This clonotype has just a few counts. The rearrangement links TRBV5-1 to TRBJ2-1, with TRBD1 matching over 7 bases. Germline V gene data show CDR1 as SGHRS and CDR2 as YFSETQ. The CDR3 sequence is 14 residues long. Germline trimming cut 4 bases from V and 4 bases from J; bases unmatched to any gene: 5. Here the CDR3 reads CASSTGQLYNEQFF. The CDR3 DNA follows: TGCGCCAGCAGCACGGGACAGCTATACAATGAGCAGTTCTTC.

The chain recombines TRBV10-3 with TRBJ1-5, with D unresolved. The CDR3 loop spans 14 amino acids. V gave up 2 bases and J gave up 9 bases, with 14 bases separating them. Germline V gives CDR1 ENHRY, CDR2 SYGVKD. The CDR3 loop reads CAISERPGGGPQHF. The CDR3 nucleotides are TGTGCCATCAGTGAGAGGCCGGGTGGTGGGCCCCAGCATTTT.

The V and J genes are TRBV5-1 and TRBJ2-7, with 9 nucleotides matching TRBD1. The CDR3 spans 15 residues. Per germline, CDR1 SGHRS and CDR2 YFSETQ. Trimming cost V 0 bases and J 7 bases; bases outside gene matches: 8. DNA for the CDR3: TGCGCCAGCAGCTTGGGGTCCGGGACAGGGTCGGAGCAGTACTTC. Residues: CASSLGSGTGSEQYF.

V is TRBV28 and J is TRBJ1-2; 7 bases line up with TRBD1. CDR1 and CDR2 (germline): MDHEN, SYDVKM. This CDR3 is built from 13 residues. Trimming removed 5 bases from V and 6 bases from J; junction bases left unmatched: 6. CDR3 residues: CASSPPDRDGYTF. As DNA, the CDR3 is TGTGCCAGCAGTCCACCCGACAGGGATGGCTACACCTTC.

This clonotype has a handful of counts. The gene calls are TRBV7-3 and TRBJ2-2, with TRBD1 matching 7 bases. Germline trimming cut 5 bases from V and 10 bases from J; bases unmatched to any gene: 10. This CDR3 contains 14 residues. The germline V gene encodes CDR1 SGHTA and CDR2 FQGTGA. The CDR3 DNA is TGTGCCAGCAGCGCGTCGACAGGGACGAAGGAGCTGTTTTTT. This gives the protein CASSASTGTKELFF. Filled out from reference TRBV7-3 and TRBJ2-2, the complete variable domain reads GAGVSQTPSNKVTEKGKYVELRCDPISGHTALYWYRQSLGQGPEFLIYFQGTGAADDSGLPNDRFFAVRPEGSVSTLKIQRTERGDSAVYLCASSASTGTKELFFGEGSRLTVL.

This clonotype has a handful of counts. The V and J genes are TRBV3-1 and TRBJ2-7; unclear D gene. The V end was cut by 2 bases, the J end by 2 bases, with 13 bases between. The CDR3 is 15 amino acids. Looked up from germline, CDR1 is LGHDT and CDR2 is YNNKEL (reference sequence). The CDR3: CASSQTSVGTYEQYF. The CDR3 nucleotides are TGTGCCAGCAGCCAAACATCTGTTGGGACCTACGAGCAGTACTTC.

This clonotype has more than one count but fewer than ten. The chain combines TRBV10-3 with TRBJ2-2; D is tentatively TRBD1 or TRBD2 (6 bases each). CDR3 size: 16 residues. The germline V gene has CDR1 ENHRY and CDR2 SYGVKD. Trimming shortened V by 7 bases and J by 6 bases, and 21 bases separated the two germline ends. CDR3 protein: CAIKGPGGVGAGELFF. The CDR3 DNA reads TGTGCCATCAAGGGACCCGGGGGCGTTGGGGCCGGGGAGCTGTTTTTT.

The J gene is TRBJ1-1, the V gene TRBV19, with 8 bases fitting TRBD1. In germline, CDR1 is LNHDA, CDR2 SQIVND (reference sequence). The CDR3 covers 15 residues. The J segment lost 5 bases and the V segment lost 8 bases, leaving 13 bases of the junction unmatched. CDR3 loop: CASLPGPQGGTEAFF. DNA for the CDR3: TGTGCCAGTCTCCCCGGCCCACAGGGGGGGACTGAAGCTTTCTTT. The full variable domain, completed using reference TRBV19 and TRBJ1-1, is DGGITQSPKYLFRKEGQNVTLSCEQNLNHDAMYWYRQDPGQGLRLIYYSQIVNDFQKGDIAEGYSVSREKKESFPLTVTSAQKNPTAFYLCASLPGPQGGTEAFFGQGTRLTVV.

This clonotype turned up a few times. The CDR3 coding sequence is TGTGCCAGCTCCCCGGGGTTCGGTACCAAAAACATTCAGTACTTC. Translation: CASSPGFGTKNIQYF. The rearrangement joins TRBV18 to TRBJ2-4; D might be TRBD2 (5 bases). The germline CDR1 and CDR2 sequences are KGHSH and LQKENI. There are 15 residues in the CDR3. The germline V and J ends were trimmed by 6 bases and 2 bases, with 14 bases remaining between them.

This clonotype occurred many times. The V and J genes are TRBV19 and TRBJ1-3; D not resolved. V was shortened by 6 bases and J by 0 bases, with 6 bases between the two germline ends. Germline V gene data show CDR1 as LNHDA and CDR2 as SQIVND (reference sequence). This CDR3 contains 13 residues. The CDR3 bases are TGTGCCAGTAGCGTTGGCTCTGGAAACACCATATATTTT. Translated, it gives CASSVGSGNTIYF.

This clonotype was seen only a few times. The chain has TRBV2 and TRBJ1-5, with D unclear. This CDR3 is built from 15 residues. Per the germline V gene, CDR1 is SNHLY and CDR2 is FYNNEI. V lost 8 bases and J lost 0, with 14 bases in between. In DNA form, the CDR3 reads TGTGCCAGCTCACCCCCGCCGCATAGCAATCAGCCCCAGCATTTT. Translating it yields CASSPPPHSNQPQHF.

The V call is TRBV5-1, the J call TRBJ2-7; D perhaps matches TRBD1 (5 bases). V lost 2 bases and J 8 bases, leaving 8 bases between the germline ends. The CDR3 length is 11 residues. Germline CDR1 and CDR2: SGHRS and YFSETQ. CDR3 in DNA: TGCGCCAGCAGCTTCCAGGGAAAGCAGTACTTC. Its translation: CASSFQGKQYF.

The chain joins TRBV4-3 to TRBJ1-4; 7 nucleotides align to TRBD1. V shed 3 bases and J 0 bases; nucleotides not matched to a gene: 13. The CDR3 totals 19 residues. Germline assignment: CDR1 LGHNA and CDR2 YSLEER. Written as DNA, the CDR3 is TGCGCCAGCAGCCAGGGGCGACAGGGAGGACTTGCAACTAATGAAAAACTGTTTTTT. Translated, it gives CASSQGRQGGLATNEKLFF.

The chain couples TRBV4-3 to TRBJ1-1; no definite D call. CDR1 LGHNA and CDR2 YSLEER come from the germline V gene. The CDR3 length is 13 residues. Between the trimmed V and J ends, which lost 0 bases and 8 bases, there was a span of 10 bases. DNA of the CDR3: TGCGCCAGCAGCCAAGATAGGCGACTAGAAGCTTTCTTT. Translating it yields CASSQDRRLEAFF.

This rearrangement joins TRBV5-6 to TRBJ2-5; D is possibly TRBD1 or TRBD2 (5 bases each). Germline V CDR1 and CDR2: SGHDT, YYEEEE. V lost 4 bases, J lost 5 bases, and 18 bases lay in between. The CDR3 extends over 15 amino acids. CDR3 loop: CASSGTGTLSETQYF. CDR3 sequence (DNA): TGTGCCAGCAGCGGGACCGGGACCTTATCGGAGACCCAGTACTTC.

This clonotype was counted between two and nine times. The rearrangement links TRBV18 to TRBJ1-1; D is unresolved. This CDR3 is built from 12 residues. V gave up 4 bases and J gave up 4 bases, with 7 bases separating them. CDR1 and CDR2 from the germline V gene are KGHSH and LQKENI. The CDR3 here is CASSQGLTEAFF. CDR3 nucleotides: TGTGCCAGCTCACAAGGGCTCACTGAAGCTTTCTTT.

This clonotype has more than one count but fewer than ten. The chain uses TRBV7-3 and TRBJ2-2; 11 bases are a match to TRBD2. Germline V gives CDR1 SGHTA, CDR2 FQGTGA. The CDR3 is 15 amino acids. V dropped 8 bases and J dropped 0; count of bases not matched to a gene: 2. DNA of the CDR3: TGTGCCAGCTCGACTAGCGGGGCGAACACCGGGGAGCTGTTTTTT. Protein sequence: CASSTSGANTGELFF.